These T cell receptor beta chains were read from a single sample in a study of spatial heterogeneity in lung cancer. From the 5' RACE reads, TCRdb called clonotypes with MiXCR, one entry per CDR3 protein. The sample has 10,000 to 11,000 distinct CDR3 sequences; about 8% are singletons. Here the sequenced sample was lung tumor tissue, taken at surgery. These TCRs come from a female donor with early-stage non-small cell lung cancer. Each CDR3 is given without its conserved first and last residue.

>TRBV20-1
SASTGSIEAF
>TRBV18
ASSPTGLGMYNEQF
>TRBV5-4
ASSSHGEGMSRNTEAF
>TRBV9
ASSVASGAITGELF
>TRBV20-1
SAAGLAGPPSTDTQY
>TRBV5-6
ASSTLTGGSSTDTQY
>TRBV27
ASSLGGQPYGYT
>TRBV20-1
SADSGGYNEQF
>TRBV9
ASSPTVEAF
>TRBV29-1
SAGTGSGDSPLH
>TRBV30
AWKKGLTTDTQY
>TRBV7-3
ASSSQMSTEAF
>TRBV5-6
ASSGTMNTGELF
>TRBV28
ASSSNRGVTGELF
>TRBV2
ASSDTGGYQPQH
>TRBV24-1
ATGQEVTDTQY
>TRBV11-3
ASSPGLQETQY
>TRBV11-2
ASSLDRQVGEQY
>TRBV5-4
ASSQGTSFSGELF
>TRBV10-3
AISEGTGDRVLT
>TRBV15
ATSKDPPDTQY
>TRBV19
ASAPGGTYEQY
>TRBV5-4
ASSKEQGFGEQF
>TRBV29-1
SAARALQNEQF
>TRBV5-6
ANSLRSNQPQH
>TRBV5-4
ASSRGQGDTEAF
>TRBV2
ASSDRGGTEAF
>TRBV28
ASNAGFGNQPQH
>TRBV28
ASSSTLSGQGPHGYT
>TRBV10-3
AISESGQGWSPLH
>TRBV4-2
ASSQDDLLAGGNEQF
>TRBV10-1
ASARGDLKDTQY
>TRBV5-1
ASSLAFGPGAREQY
>TRBV7-8
ASRLGLSTDTQY
>TRBV7-2
ASSAAYEQY
>TRBV6-2/TRBV6-3
ASSYGGAGPPEAF
>TRBV4-2
ASSQTQRGAPREQY
>TRBV7-2
ASSLGQFNEQF
>TRBV28
ASSFLGGSYEQY
>TRBV20-1
SAVYQGQDEAF
>TRBV5-1
ASSLVAGKGEKLF
>TRBV3-1
ASSQGTSDEQY
>TRBV20-1
SAVGARNEKLF
>TRBV28
AINPRGSGTVEKLF
>TRBV5-1
ASSTGQNTEAF
>TRBV12-3/TRBV12-4
ASSPSRAEAF
>TRBV5-1
ASTTAGANVLT
>TRBV28
ASSAGTGGTEAF
>TRBV9
ASSVGDRGLNTQY
>TRBV29-1
SVRQGSTEAF
>TRBV2
ASSSLLTGPVH
>TRBV29-1
SVDSGTGFTYEQY
>TRBV2
ASSLNAAYNEQF
>TRBV5-1
ASSLDGGQPQH